These 10 T cell receptor beta chains originate from one sample sequenced in a study of neoadjuvant nivolumab and ipilimumab in lung cancer. Using immunoSEQ multiplex PCR, the repertoire was profiled, and TCRdb retains in-frame clones only, with some absent. The sample includes 8,800 or so clones, approximately 77% of them seen just once. The sequences come from tumor tissue, collected after neoadjuvant nivolumab, alone or with ipilimumab, at or shortly before surgery. The receptors shown here come from an adult with non-small cell lung cancer.

V is TRBV5-6 and J is TRBJ2-7, with D perhaps TRBD1 (5 bases). The CDR3 contains 15 residues. Trimming cost V 0 bases and J 4 bases, with 14 bases left between them. Germline CDR1 and CDR2: SGHDT and YYEEEE. Here the CDR3 reads CASSLGAGIAYEQYF. In DNA form, the CDR3 reads TGTGCCAGCAGCTTGGGGGCAGGGATCGCGTACGAGCAGTACTTC. Complete variable domain (other parts from reference TRBV5-6 and TRBJ2-7): DAGVTQSPTHLIKTRGQQVTLRCSPKSGHDTVSWYQQALGQGPQFIFQYYEEEERQRGNFPDRFSGHQFPNYSSELNVNALLLGDSALYLCASSLGAGIAYEQYFGPGTRLTVT.

The gene calls are TRBV30 and TRBJ1-2; D not resolved. Germline CDR1 GTSNPN, CDR2 SVGIG (reference sequence). The CDR3 extends over 12 amino acids. Deletions cut 2 bases from V and 3 bases from J, with 7 bases between. The chain's CDR3 is CAWSPQYYGYTF. CDR3 DNA: TGTGCCTGGAGTCCACAGTACTATGGCTACACCTTC.

The chain is built from TRBV6-1 and TRBJ2-3, with D perhaps matching TRBD1 or TRBD2 (5 bases each). Trimming took 6 bases from V and 0 from J, leaving 13 bases between them. Per the germline V gene, CDR1 is MNHNS and CDR2 is SASEGT. This CDR3 is 15 amino acids long. DNA for the CDR3: TGTGCCAGCAGCCTCCGGGACCGGAGCACAGATACGCAGTATTTT. Encoded protein: CASSLRDRSTDTQYF.

This chain joins TRBV11-3 and TRBJ1-2, with D perhaps matching TRBD1 (6 bases). The germline CDR1 and CDR2 sequences are SGHNT and YENEEA. Trimming took off 5 bases at V and 6 bases at J, with 13 bases between the two ends. The CDR3 covers 13 residues. CDR3 nucleotides: TGTGCCAGCAGCCAGGGGCAGGGAAATGGCTACACCTTC. Protein sequence: CASSQGQGNGYTF. Complete variable domain (other parts from reference TRBV11-3 and TRBJ1-2): EAGVVQSPRYKIIEKKQPVAFWCNPISGHNTLYWYLQNLGQGPELLIRYENEEAVDDSQLPKDRFSAERLKGVDSTLKIQPAELGDSAVYLCASSQGQGNGYTFGSGTRLTVV.

This clone rates as medium-sized. The V gene is TRBV2, the J gene TRBJ2-1; TRBD2 matches 7 bases. Germline CDR1 and CDR2: SNHLY and FYNNEI. J gave up 4 bases and V 3 bases, and 6 bases lay outside the gene matches. The CDR3 runs 15 residues. CDR3 protein: CASSDPAGTYNEQFF. DNA of the CDR3: TGTGCCAGCAGTGACCCAGCGGGGACTTACAATGAGCAGTTCTTC.

This rearrangement joins TRBV28 to TRBJ2-3, with 10 bases that match TRBD2. J gave up 5 bases and V 1 base, and 6 bases lay outside the gene matches. Germline CDR1 MDHEN, CDR2 SYDVKM. The CDR3 consists of 16 residues. The CDR3 here is CASSLSLAGVLDTQYF. The CDR3 region has the DNA TGTGCCAGCAGTTTATCCCTAGCGGGAGTGCTAGATACGCAGTATTTT.

This clone was seen once. The chain is built from TRBV5-4 and TRBJ2-3; 8 positions agree with TRBD1. The germline CDR1 and CDR2 sequences are SGHNT and YYREEE (reference sequence). This CDR3 is built from 16 residues. J was trimmed by 2 bases and V by 0 bases; bases with no gene match: 5. The CDR3 DNA reads TGTGCCAGCAGCTTGGGTCGGGACAGGTTCACAGATACGCAGTATTTT. As protein: CASSLGRDRFTDTQYF.

The chain joins TRBV9 to TRBJ2-7; TRBD2 agrees at 10 bases. CDR3 length: 14 amino acids. The trim removed 4 bases at V and 5 bases at J, leaving 6 bases unmatched. Germline-derived CDR1 and CDR2 are SGDLS and YYNGEE. The CDR3, as DNA: TGTGCCAGCAGCCCGACTAGCGGGTACAACGAGCAGTACTTC. Protein product: CASSPTSGYNEQYF.

V is TRBV4-1 and J is TRBJ1-1; D call uncertain. V was cut by 3 bases and J by 0 bases, with 5 bases left in between. The CDR3 runs to 13 residues. Germline values: CDR1 MGHRA, CDR2 YSYEKL. The DNA of the CDR3 is TGCGCCAGCAGCCACCCCTTGAACACTGAAGCTTTCTTT. Translating it yields CASSHPLNTEAFF.

A note on this clone: This specimen includes other DNA sequences encoding the same CDR3. The J gene is TRBJ1-5, the V gene TRBV18, with D tentatively TRBD1 (6 bases). This CDR3 contains 13 residues. The V gene's germline CDR1 is KGHSH and CDR2 LQKENI. V lost 3 bases and J 5 bases, leaving 8 bases between the germline ends. The CDR3 nucleotides read TGTGCCAGCTCACCGGACAGAGATCAGCCCCAGCATTTT. Amino acid sequence: CASSPDRDQPQHF.